This T cell receptor (beta chain) was identified in a study of OX40 agonist ivuxolimab in advanced cancers. People who had autoimmune disease history or systemic immunosuppression were excluded. In regard to this clone: Its antigen is not known.

Broader study findings: Partial responders at 0.1-3.0 mg/kg had among the lowest clonal expansion.

Sequencing used immunoSEQ multiplex PCR; TCRdb keeps in-frame clones, though not all of them. This repertoire shows roughly 80,000 clones, just over 85% found once; its top ten account for 1.9%. The CDR3 sequence is 15 residues long. Germline values: CDR1 MGHDK, CDR2 SYGVNS. Trimming took 7 bases from V and 3 from J; bases not matched to a gene: 7. The clonotype was recovered from an adult with an advanced solid tumor such as melanoma, head and neck, liver or kidney cancer. V is TRBV25-1 and J is TRBJ1-4; TRBD1 aligns across 8 bases. The source was CD4+ or CD8+ T cells sorted from blood, collected in a trial of the OX40 agonist ivuxolimab. CDR3 DNA: TGTGCCAGCATGGCAGGGGGCGCGTCTAATGAAAAACTGTTTTTT. Its protein is CASMAGGASNEKLFF.